What follows are 13 T cell receptor beta chains derived from one specimen sequenced in a study of shared clonotypes between healthy human individuals. Method: immunoSEQ multiplex PCR; TCRdb's copy keeps in-frame clones and lacks some. The sample has roughly 2 million clones, nearly 97% seen once. Source material: naive CD4+ T cells sorted from blood. Described subset: CD45RA+ positively selected. These receptors came from a man between 18 and 35 years old in good health.

About this clone: Other DNA sequences from this sample encode an identical CDR3 as well. The rearrangement joins TRBV5-1 to TRBJ2-1; D ambiguous. The CDR3 loop spans 12 amino acids. With 0 bases removed from V and 9 bases from J, the gap between germline ends came to 7 bases. CDR1 and CDR2 (germline): SGHRS, YFSETQ. CDR3 sequence reads: CASSLDRGEQFF. The CDR3 nucleotides read TGCGCCAGCAGCTTGGACCGCGGTGAGCAGTTCTTC.

With regard to this clone: Mismatch with germline at one junction end may stem from a read error. The rearrangement links TRBV5-4 to TRBJ2-1; tentatively, D is TRBD2 (6 bases). Germline loops: CDR1 SGHNT, CDR2 YYREEE (reference sequence). This CDR3 is 12 amino acids long. DNA for the CDR3: TGTGCCAGCAGCACGGACTACCATGAGCAGTTCTTC. Its protein product is CASSTDYHEQFF.

The V and J genes are TRBV5-1 and TRBJ1-2, with a tentative D call TRBD1 (6 bases). The CDR3 spans 15 residues. Germline assignment: CDR1 SGHRS and CDR2 YFSETQ. Trimming removed 4 bases at V and 8 bases at J, with 21 bases between. The CDR3 DNA is TGCGCCAGCAGCCTTGACAGGAGCCCTCCCTGGGGCTACACCTTC. This translates into CASSLDRSPPWGYTF.

CDR3 nucleotides: TGTGCCAGCAGTTTTAGTCAGGCGCGTGGGGGGACCCAGTACTTC. Its translation: CASSFSQARGGTQYF. The rearrangement links TRBV27 to TRBJ2-5; either TRBD1 or TRBD2 may supply D (5 bases each). The length of the CDR3 is 15 residues. Per the germline V gene, CDR1 is MNHEY and CDR2 is SMNVEV (reference sequence). The V end lost 3 bases, the J end lost 7 bases, and 18 bases lay between the germline ends.

The V call is TRBV4-1, the J call TRBJ2-3; 12 bases line up with TRBD2. Germline loops: CDR1 MGHRA, CDR2 YSYEKL. V shed 9 bases, J shed 0 bases, and the junction held 4 bases outside the gene matches. The CDR3 has 15 residues. The CDR3 DNA reads TGCGCCAGTTCTAGCGGGAGGGCTAGCACAGATACGCAGTATTTT. Protein: CASSSGRASTDTQYF.

The CDR3 is CASSLEHHSGNTIYF. The DNA of the CDR3 is TGCGCCAGCAGCTTGGAGCACCACTCTGGAAACACCATATATTTT. The rearrangement uses TRBV5-1 and TRBJ1-3; the D is unclear. Deletions cut 0 bases from V and 0 bases from J, with 7 bases between. Germline CDR1 and CDR2: SGHRS and YFSETQ. The CDR3 has 15 amino acids.

The chain joins TRBV5-6 to TRBJ1-2; D uncertain. In germline, CDR1 is SGHDT, CDR2 YYEEEE. The CDR3 sequence is 14 residues long. The V end lost 0 bases, the J end lost 5 bases, and 11 bases lay between the germline ends. The CDR3 reads CASSLGPPKYGYTF. CDR3 coding DNA: TGTGCCAGCAGCTTGGGCCCGCCAAAATATGGCTACACCTTC.

CDR3 DNA sequence: TGTGCCAGCAGCGGGGCCGGGGGGAACACCGATACGCAGTATTTT. Its translation: CASSGAGGNTDTQYF. The V gene is TRBV5-4, the J gene TRBJ2-3; 7 positions agree with TRBD2. From germline, CDR1 is SGHNT and CDR2 YYREEE (reference sequence). V gave up 4 bases and J gave up 6 bases; unmatched junction bases: 11. The CDR3 is made up of 15 amino acids.

This clone was recorded only once. The chain carries TRBV5-6 and TRBJ1-2; 8 nucleotides align to TRBD1. This CDR3 comprises 14 residues. Trimming at V came to 1 base and at J to 8 bases, leaving 7 bases not matched to a gene. Per germline, CDR1 SGHDT and CDR2 YYEEEE. The CDR3 region has the DNA TGTGCCAGCAGCTTGTGGGACAGGATGGACGGCTACACCTTC. Translating it yields CASSLWDRMDGYTF.

The rearrangement joins TRBV5-1 to TRBJ1-3, with D uncertain. Trimming cost V 0 bases and J 4 bases, with 8 bases left between them. CDR3 size: 14 residues. CDR1 and CDR2 from the germline V gene are SGHRS and YFSETQ. CDR3 loop: CASSLEVGGNTIYF. DNA for the CDR3: TGCGCCAGCAGCTTGGAAGTAGGGGGAAACACCATATATTTT.

The rearrangement links TRBV18 to TRBJ2-3, with no clear D. The CDR3 has 16 residues. V was cut by 2 bases and J by 1 base, with 13 bases left in between. CDR1 is KGHSH and CDR2 is LQKENI in the germline V gene. The CDR3 protein is CASSPDRGDRTDTQYF. In DNA, the CDR3 is TGTGCCAGCTCACCAGATCGAGGAGACCGCACAGATACGCAGTATTTT.

The V and J genes are TRBV7-9 and TRBJ2-1, with 9 bases lining up with TRBD2. This CDR3 contains 19 residues. Germline trimming cut 5 bases from V and 7 bases from J; bases unmatched to any gene: 21. Looked up from germline, CDR1 is SEHNR and CDR2 is FQNEAQ (reference sequence). This CDR3 is CASSPPVLAGIGAGNEQFF. The CDR3 bases are TGTGCCAGCAGCCCCCCGGTGCTAGCGGGAATAGGGGCGGGGAATGAGCAGTTCTTC.

The V and J genes are TRBV5-6 and TRBJ1-1; perhaps TRBD1 as D (5 bases). Germline-derived CDR1 and CDR2 are SGHDT and YYEEEE. The CDR3 sequence is 16 residues long. V was clipped by 4 bases and J by 6 bases, with 22 bases between them. In DNA, the CDR3 is TGTGCCAGCAGCCCCGTGGCGGGCAGGGCCGGGGCTGAAGCTTTCTTT. This encodes CASSPVAGRAGAEAFF. Complete variable domain (other parts from reference TRBV5-6 and TRBJ1-1): DAGVTQSPTHLIKTRGQQVTLRCSPKSGHDTVSWYQQALGQGPQFIFQYYEEEERQRGNFPDRFSGHQFPNYSSELNVNALLLGDSALYLCASSPVAGRAGAEAFFGQGTRLTVV.